This section outlines one T cell receptor beta chain sequence together with its context. Its specificity is not known. CDR1 and CDR2 from the germline V gene are MNHNS and SASEGT. The V end was cut by 1 base, the J end by 2 bases, with 12 bases between. The CDR3 totals 16 residues. The data were taken from a study of T cell responses to AZD1222 COVID-19 vaccine. Points from the study as a whole: Spike-spanning, vaccine-associated CD4 TCRs were dominant at 160-218 and 743-854. Seropositive at baseline were only five or six AZD1222 recipients.

Profiling relied on immunoSEQ multiplex PCR, and the TCRdb table lists in-frame clones only, not all of them. The table has 70,000 to 95,000 clones, just over 90% seen once. The TCR originated in an adult who received the AZD1222 COVID-19 vaccine. The material was peripheral blood, obtained 28 days after the second AZD1222 dose. J is TRBJ1-5 and V is TRBV6-1, with D perhaps TRBD1 (6 bases). The CDR3 is CASSEGNRVGNQPQHF. The CDR3 DNA is TGTGCCAGCAGTGAAGGTAACAGGGTGGGCAATCAGCCCCAGCATTTT.